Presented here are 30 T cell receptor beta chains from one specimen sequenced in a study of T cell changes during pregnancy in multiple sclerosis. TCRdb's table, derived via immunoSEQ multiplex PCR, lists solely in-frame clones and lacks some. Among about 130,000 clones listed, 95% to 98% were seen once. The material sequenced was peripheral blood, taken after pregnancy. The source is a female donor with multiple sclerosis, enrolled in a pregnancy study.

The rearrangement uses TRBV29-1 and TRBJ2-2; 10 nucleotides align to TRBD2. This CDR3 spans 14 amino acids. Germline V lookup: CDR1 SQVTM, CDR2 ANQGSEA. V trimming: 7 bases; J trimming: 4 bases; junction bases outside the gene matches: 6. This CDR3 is CSGASGSGTGELFF. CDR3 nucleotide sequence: TGCAGCGGCGCTAGCGGGAGCGGCACCGGGGAGCTGTTTTTT.

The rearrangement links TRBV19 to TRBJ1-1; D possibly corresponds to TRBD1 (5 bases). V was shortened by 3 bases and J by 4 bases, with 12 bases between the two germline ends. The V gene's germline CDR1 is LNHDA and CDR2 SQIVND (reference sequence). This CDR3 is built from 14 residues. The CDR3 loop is CASSIDGGITEAFF. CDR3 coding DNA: TGTGCCAGTAGTATTGACGGGGGAATCACTGAAGCTTTCTTT. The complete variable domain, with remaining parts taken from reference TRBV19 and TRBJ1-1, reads DGGITQSPKYLFRKEGQNVTLSCEQNLNHDAMYWYRQDPGQGLRLIYYSQIVNDFQKGDIAEGYSVSREKKESFPLTVTSAQKNPTAFYLCASSIDGGITEAFFGQGTRLTVV.

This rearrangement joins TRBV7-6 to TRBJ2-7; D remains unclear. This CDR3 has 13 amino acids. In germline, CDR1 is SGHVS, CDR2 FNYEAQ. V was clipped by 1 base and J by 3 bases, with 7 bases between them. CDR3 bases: TGTGCCAGCAGCTTAGGGTACAGCTACGAGCAGTACTTC. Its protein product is CASSLGYSYEQYF. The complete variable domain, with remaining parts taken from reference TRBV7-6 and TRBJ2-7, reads GAGVSQSPRYKVTKRGQDVALRCDPISGHVSLYWYRQALGQGPEFLTYFNYEAQQDKSGLPNDRFSAERPEGSISTLTIQRTEQRDSAMYRCASSLGYSYEQYFGPGTRLTVT.

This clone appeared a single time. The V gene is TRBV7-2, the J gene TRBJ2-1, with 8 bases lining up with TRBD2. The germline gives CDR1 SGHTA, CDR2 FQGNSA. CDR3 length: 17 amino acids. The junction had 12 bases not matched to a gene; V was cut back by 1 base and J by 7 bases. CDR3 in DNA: TGTGCCAGCAGCTTAGTCCGAAGCGGGAGTCTGGGGAATGAGCAGTTCTTC. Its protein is CASSLVRSGSLGNEQFF.

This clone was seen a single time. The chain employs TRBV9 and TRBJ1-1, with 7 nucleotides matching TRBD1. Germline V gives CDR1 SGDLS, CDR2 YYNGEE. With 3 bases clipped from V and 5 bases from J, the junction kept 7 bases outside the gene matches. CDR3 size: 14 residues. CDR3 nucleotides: TGTGCCAGCAGCGCGGAGGGGGCGCAGACTGAAGCTTTCTTT. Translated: CASSAEGAQTEAFF.

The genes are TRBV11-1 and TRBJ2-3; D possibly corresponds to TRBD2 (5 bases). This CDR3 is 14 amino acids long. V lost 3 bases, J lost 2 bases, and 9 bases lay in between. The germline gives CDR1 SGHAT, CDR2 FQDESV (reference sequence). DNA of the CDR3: TGTGCCAGCAGCTTGGGCCTAGCCACAGATACGCAGTATTTT. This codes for CASSLGLATDTQYF.

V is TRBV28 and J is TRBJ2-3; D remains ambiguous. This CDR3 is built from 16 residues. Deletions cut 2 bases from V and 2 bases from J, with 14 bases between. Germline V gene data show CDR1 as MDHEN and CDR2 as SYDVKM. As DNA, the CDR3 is TGTGCCAGCAGTTTAAGTTTGGCGGCTCACACAGATACGCAGTATTTT. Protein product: CASSLSLAAHTDTQYF.

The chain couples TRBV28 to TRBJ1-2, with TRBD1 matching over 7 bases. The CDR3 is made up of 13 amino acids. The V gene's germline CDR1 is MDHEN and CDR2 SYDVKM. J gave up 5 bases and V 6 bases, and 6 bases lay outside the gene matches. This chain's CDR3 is CASRPGQLYGYTF. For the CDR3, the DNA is TGTGCCAGCAGACCGGGACAGCTTTATGGCTACACCTTC.

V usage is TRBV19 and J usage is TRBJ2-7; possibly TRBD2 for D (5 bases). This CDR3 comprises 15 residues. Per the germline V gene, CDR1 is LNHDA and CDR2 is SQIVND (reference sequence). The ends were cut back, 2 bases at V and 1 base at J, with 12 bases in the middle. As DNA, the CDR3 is TGTGCCAGTAGTATAAGTCCCGGGAATTCCTACGAGCAGTACTTC. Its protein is CASSISPGNSYEQYF.

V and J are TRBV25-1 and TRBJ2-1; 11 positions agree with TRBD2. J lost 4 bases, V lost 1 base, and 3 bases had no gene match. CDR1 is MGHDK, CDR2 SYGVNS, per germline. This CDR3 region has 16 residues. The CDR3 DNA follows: TGTGCCAGCAGTGAATCGGGACTAGCGGCGTACAATGAGCAGTTCTTC. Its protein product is CASSESGLAAYNEQFF.

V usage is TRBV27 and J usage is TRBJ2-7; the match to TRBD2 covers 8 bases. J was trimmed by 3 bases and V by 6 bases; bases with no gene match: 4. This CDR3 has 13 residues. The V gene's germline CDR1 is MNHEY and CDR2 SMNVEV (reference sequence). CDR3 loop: CASSPGGDYEQYF. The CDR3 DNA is TGTGCCAGCAGCCCGGGGGGGGACTACGAGCAGTACTTC.

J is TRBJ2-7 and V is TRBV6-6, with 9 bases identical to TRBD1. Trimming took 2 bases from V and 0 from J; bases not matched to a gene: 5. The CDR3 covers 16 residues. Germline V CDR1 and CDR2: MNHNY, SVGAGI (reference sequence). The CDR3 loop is CASSYPGQGFSYEQYF. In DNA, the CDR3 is TGTGCCAGCAGTTACCCGGGACAGGGATTCTCCTACGAGCAGTACTTC.

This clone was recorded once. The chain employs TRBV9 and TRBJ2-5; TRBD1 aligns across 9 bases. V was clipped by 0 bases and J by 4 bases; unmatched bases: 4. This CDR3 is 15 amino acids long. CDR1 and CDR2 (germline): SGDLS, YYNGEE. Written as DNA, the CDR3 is TGTGCCAGCAGCGTAGGGGGACAGGGAGTAGAGACCCAGTACTTC. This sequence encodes CASSVGGQGVETQYF.

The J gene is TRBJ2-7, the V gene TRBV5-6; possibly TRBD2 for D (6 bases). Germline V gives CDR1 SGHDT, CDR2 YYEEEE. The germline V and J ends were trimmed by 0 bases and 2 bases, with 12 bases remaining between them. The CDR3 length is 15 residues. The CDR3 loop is CASSLVGLETYEQYF. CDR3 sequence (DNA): TGTGCCAGCAGCTTGGTGGGACTGGAAACCTACGAGCAGTACTTC. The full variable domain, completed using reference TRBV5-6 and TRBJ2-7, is DAGVTQSPTHLIKTRGQQVTLRCSPKSGHDTVSWYQQALGQGPQFIFQYYEEEERQRGNFPDRFSGHQFPNYSSELNVNALLLGDSALYLCASSLVGLETYEQYFGPGTRLTVT.

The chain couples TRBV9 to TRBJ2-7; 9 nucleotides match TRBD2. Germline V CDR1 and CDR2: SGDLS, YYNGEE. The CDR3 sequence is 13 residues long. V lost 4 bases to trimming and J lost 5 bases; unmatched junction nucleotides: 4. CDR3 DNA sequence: TGTGCCAGCAGCCCAAGCGGGGGGAACGAGCAGTACTTC. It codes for CASSPSGGNEQYF.

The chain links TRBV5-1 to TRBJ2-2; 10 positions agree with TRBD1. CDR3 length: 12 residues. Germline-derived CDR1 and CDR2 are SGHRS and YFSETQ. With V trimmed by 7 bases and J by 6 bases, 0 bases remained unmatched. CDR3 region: CASGTGAGELFF. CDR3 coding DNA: TGCGCCAGCGGGACAGGGGCCGGGGAGCTGTTTTTT.

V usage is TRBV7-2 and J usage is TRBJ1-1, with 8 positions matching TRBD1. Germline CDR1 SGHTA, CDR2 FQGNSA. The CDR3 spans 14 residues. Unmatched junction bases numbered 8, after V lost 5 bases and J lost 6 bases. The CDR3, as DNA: TGTGCCAGCAGCCGACGCGGACAGGGCGCTGAAGCTTTCTTT. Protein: CASSRRGQGAEAFF.

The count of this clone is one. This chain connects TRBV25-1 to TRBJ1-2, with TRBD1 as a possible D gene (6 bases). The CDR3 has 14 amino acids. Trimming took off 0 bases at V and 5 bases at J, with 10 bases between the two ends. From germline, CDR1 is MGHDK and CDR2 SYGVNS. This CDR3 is CASSEYNREYGYTF. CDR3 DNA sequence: TGTGCCAGCAGTGAATATAACAGGGAGTATGGCTACACCTTC.

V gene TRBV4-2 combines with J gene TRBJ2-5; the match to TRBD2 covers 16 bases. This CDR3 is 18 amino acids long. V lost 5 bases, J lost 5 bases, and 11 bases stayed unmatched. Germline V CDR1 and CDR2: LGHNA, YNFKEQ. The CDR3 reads CASSSSGTSGRARETQYF. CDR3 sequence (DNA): TGTGCCAGCAGCTCGTCCGGGACTAGCGGGAGGGCTCGGGAGACCCAGTACTTC.

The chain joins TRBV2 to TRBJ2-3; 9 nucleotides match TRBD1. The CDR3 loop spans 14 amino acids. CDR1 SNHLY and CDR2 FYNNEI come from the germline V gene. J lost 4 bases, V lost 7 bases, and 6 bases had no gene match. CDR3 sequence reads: CASNMDRGPDTQYF. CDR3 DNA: TGTGCCAGCAATATGGACAGGGGACCAGATACGCAGTATTTT.

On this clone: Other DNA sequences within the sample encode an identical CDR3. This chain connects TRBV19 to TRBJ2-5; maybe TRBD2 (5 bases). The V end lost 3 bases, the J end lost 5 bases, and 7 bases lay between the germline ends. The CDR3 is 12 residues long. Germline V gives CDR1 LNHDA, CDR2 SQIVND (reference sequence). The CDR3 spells CASSISGETQYF. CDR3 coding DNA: TGTGCCAGTAGTATTTCGGGGGAGACCCAGTACTTC.

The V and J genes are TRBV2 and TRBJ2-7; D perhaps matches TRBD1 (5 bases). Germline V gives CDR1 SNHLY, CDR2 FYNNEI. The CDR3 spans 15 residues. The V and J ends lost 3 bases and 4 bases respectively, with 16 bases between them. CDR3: CASSDARQGGYEQYF. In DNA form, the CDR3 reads TGTGCCAGCAGTGATGCCCGGCAGGGTGGGTACGAGCAGTACTTC. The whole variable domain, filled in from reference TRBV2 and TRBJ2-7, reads EPEVTQTPSHQVTQMGQEVILRCVPISNHLYFYWYRQILGQKVEFLVSFYNNEISEKSEIFDDQFSVERPDGSNFTLKIRSTKLEDSAMYFCASSDARQGGYEQYFGPGTRLTVT.

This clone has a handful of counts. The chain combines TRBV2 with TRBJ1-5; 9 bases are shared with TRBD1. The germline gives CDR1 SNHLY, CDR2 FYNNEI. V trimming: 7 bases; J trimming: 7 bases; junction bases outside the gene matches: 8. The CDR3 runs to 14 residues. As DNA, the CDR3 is TGTGCCAGCACCACGGGACAGGGTGGGCAGCCCCAGCATTTT. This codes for CASTTGQGGQPQHF.

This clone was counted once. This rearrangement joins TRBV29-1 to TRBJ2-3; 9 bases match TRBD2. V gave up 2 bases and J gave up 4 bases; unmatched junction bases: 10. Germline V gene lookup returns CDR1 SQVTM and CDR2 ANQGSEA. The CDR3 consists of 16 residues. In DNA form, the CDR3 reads TGCAGCGTTGAAATGGGGCCGGGACTAGCTTCAGATACGCAGTATTTT. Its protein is CSVEMGPGLASDTQYF.

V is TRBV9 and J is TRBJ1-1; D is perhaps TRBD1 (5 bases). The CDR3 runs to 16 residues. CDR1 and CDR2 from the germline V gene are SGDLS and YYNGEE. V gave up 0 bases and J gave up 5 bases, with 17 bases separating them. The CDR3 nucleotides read TGTGCCAGCAGCGTAGTGGGGGGGGGTCCGGGGACTGAAGCTTTCTTT. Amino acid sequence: CASSVVGGGPGTEAFF. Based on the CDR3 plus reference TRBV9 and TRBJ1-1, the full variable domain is DSGVTQTPKHLITATGQRVTLRCSPRSGDLSVYWYQQSLDQGLQFLIQYYNGEERAKGNILERFSAQQFPDLHSELNLSSLELGDSALYFCASSVVGGGPGTEAFFGQGTRLTVV.

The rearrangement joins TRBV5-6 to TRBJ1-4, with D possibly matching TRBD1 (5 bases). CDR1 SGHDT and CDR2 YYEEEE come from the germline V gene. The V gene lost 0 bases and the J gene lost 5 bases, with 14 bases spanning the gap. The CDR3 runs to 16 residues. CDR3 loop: CASSLVGDSTNEKLFF. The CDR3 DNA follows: TGTGCCAGCAGCTTGGTTGGAGACAGCACCAATGAAAAACTGTTTTTT.

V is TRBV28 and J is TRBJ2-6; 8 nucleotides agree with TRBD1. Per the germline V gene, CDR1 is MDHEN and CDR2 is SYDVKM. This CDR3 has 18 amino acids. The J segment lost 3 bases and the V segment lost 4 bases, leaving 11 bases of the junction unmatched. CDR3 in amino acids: CASSYTPRGLRGANVLTF. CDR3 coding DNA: TGTGCCAGCAGTTATACCCCCAGGGGGCTACGTGGGGCCAACGTCCTGACTTTC.

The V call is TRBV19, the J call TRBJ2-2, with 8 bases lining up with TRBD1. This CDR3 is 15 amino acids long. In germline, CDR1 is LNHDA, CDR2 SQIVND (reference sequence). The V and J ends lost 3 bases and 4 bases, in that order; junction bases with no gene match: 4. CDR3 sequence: CASSITGGFTGELFF. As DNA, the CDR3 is TGTGCCAGTAGTATCACAGGGGGATTCACCGGGGAGCTGTTTTTT.

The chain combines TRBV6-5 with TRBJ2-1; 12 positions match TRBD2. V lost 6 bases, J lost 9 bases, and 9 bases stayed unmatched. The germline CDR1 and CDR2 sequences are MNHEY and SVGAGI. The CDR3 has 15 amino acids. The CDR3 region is CASRRALAGGFEQFF. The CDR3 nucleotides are TGTGCCAGCAGACGCGCACTAGCGGGAGGTTTTGAGCAGTTCTTC.

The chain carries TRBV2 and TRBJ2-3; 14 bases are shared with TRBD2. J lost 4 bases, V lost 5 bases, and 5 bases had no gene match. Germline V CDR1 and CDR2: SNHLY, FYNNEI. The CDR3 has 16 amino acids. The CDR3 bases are TGTGCCAGCAGTCGGGGACTAGCGGGAGATCCAGATACGCAGTATTTT. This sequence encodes CASSRGLAGDPDTQYF.